One T cell receptor (beta chain) is described in this entry. Its antigen is still unknown. Each and every patient relapsed after autologous stem cell transplantation, and patients got differing brentuximab vedotin exposure. This record belongs to a study of PD-1 blockade in classical Hodgkin lymphoma. V shed 11 bases and J 8 bases; nucleotides not matched to a gene: 8. The CDR3 extends over 13 amino acids. The germline CDR1 and CDR2 sequences are MDHEN and SYDVKM. Measured with immunoSEQ multiplex PCR; TCRdb has only the in-frame clones, and not every one. The sample comprises tens of thousands of clones, roughly 90% of which are singletons, and less than 25% rests with the top ten. Whole-study findings and limits: Before treatment, complete responders showed about the same diversity as newly diagnosed patients.

Sequences were derived from peripheral blood mononuclear cells (PBMCs), sampled at baseline. The V gene is TRBV28, the J gene TRBJ1-4; 10 bases are shared with TRBD1. The TCR sequence derives from a human donor with classical Hodgkin lymphoma. Written as DNA, the CDR3 is TGTGCCCATAGGACAGGGGGAGGAGAAAAACTGTTTTTT. Translating gives CAHRTGGGEKLFF. Complete variable domain (other parts from reference TRBV28 and TRBJ1-4): DVKVTQSSRYLVKRTGEKVFLECVQDMDHENMFWYRQDPGLGLRLIYFSYDVKMKEKGDIPEGYSVSREKKERFSLILESASTNQTSMYLCAHRTGGGEKLFFGSGTQLSVL.